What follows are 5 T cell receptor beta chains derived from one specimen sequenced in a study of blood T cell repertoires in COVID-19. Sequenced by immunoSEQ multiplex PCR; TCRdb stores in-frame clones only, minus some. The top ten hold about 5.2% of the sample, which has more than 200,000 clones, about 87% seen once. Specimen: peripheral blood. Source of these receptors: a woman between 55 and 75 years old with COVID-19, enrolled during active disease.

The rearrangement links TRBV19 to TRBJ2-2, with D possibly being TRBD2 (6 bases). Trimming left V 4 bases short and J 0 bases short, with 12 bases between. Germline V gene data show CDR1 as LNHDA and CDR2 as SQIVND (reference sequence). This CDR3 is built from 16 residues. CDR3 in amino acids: CASSKGTAANTGELFF. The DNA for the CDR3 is TGTGCCAGTAGTAAGGGGACTGCTGCGAACACCGGGGAGCTGTTTTTT. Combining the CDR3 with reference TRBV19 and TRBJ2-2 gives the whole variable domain DGGITQSPKYLFRKEGQNVTLSCEQNLNHDAMYWYRQDPGQGLRLIYYSQIVNDFQKGDIAEGYSVSREKKESFPLTVTSAQKNPTAFYLCASSKGTAANTGELFFGEGSRLTVL.

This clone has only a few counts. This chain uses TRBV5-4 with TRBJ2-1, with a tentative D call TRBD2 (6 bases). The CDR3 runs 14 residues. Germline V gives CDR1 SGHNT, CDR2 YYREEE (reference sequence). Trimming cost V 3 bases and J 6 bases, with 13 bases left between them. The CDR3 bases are TGTGCCAGCAGCTCCGACGGGAGCCCCAATGAGCAGTTCTTC. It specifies CASSSDGSPNEQFF.

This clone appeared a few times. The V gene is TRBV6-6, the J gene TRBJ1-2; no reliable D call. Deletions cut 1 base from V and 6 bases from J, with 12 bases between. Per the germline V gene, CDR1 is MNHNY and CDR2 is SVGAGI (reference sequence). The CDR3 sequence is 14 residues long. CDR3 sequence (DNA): TGTGCCAGCAGTTACTATGAGGCTACAAATGGCTACACCTTC. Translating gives CASSYYEATNGYTF.

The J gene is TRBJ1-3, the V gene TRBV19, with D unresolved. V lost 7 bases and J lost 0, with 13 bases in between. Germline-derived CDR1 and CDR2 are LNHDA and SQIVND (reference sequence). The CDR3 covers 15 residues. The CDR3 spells CASNNGRLSGNTIYF. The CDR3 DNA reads TGTGCCAGTAACAACGGGAGGCTCTCTGGAAACACCATATATTTT.

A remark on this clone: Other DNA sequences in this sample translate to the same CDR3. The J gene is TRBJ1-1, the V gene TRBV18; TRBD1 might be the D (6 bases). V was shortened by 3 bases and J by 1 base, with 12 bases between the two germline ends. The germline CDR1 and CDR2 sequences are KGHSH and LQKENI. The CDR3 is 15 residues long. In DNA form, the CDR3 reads TGTGCCAGCTCACCTCTGGACAGAGGGAACACTGAAGCTTTCTTT. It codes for CASSPLDRGNTEAFF. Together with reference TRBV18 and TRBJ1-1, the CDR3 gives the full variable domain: NAGVMQNPRHLVRRRGQEARLRCSPMKGHSHVYWYRQLPEEGLKFMVYLQKENIIDESGMPKERFSAEFPKEGPSILRIQQVVRGDSAAYFCASSPLDRGNTEAFFGQGTRLTVV.